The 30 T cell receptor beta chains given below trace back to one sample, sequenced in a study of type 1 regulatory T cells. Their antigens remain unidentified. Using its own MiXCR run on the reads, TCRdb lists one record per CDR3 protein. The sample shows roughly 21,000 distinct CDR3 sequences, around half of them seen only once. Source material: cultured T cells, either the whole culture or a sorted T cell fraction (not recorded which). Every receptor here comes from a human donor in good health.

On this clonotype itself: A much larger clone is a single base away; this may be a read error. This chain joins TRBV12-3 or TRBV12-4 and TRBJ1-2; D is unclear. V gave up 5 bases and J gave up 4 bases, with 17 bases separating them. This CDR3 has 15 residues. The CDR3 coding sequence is TGTGCCAGCAGTCGGGCGGGAGGGTGCCCCTATGGCTACACCTTC. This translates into CASSRAGGCPYGYTF.

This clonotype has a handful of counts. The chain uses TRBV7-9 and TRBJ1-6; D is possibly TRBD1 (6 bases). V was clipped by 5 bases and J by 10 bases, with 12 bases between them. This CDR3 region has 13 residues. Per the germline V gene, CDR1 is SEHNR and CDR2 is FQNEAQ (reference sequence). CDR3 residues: CASSPGQHSPLHF. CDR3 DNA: TGTGCCAGCAGCCCTGGACAGCACTCACCCCTCCACTTT.

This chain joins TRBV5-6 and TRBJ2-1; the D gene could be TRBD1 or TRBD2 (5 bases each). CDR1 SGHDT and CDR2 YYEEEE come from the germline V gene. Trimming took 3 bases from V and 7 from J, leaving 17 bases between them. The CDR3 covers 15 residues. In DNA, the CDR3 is TGTGCCAGCAGCTCCCCCTCCCGGGGCCGAAATGAGCAGTTCTTC. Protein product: CASSSPSRGRNEQFF.

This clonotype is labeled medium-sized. The CDR3 sequence is CAITVGTDSTDTQYF. The CDR3, as DNA: TGTGCCATCACCGTGGGAACAGATTCTACAGATACGCAGTATTTT. V is TRBV10-3 and J is TRBJ2-3; the D is unclear. V lost 7 bases to trimming and J lost 3 bases, with 17 bases between them. From germline, CDR1 is ENHRY and CDR2 SYGVKD. CDR3 length: 15 residues.

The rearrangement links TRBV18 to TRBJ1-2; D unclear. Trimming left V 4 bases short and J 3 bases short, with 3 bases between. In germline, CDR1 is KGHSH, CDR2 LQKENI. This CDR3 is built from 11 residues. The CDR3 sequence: CASSQYYGYTF. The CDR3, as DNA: TGTGCCAGCTCACAGTACTATGGCTACACCTTC.

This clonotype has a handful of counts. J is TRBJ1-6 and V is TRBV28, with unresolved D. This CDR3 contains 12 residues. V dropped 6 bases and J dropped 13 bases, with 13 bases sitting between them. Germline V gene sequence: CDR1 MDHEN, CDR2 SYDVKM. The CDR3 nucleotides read TGTGCCAGCAGCGTCCCCCGTGTGCCCCTCCACTTT. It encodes CASSVPRVPLHF.

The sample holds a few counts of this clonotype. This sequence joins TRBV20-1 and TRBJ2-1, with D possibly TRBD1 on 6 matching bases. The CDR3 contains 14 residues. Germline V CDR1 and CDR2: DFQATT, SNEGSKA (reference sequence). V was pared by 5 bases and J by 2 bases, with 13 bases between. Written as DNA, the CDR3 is TGCAGTGCTGGTATTGGGGGCGCCTACAATGAGCAGTTCTTC. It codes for CSAGIGGAYNEQFF.

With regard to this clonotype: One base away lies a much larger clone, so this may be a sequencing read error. CDR3 protein: CASSFGQSTNEKLFF. The CDR3 DNA follows: TGTGCCAGCAGCTTCGGACAATCAACTAATGAAAAACTGTTTTTT. This chain links TRBV7-9 with TRBJ1-4, with TRBD1 as a possible D gene (5 bases). Germline values: CDR1 SEHNR, CDR2 FQNEAQ (reference sequence). With 3 bases removed from V and 0 bases from J, the gap between germline ends came to 8 bases. The CDR3 runs to 15 residues.

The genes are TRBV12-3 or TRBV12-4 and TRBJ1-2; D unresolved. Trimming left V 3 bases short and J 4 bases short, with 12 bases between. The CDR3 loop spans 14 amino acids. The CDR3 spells CASSLEIRGYGYTF. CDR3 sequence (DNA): TGTGCCAGCAGTTTGGAAATCCGAGGCTATGGCTACACCTTC.

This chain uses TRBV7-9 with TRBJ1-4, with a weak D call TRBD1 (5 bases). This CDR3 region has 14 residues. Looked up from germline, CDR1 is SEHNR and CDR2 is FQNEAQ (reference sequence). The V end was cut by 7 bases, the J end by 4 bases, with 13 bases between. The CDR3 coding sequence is TGTGCCAGCACCGGGGACGGAGTTAATGAAAAACTGTTTTTT. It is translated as CASTGDGVNEKLFF.

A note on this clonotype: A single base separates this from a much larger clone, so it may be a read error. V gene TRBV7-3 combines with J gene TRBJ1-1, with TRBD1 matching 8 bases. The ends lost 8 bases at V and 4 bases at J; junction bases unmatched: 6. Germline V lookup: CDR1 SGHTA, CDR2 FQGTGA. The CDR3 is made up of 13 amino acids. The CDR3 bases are TGTGCCAGCGGTTTAACAGGGGGCACTGAAGCTTTCTTT. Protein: CASGLTGGTEAFF. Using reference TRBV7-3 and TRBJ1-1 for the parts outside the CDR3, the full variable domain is GAGVSQTPSNKVTEKGKYVELRCDPISGHTALYWYRQSLGQGPEFLIYFQGTGAADDSGLPNDRFFAVRPEGSVSTLKIQRTERGDSAVYLCASGLTGGTEAFFGQGTRLTVV.

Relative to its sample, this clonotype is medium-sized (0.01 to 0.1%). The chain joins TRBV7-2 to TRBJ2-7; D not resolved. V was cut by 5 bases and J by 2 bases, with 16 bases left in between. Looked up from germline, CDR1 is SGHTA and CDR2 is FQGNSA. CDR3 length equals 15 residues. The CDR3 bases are TGTGCCAGCAGCCCCGCTGGGAACATTCCCTACGAGCAGTACTTC. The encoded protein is CASSPAGNIPYEQYF.

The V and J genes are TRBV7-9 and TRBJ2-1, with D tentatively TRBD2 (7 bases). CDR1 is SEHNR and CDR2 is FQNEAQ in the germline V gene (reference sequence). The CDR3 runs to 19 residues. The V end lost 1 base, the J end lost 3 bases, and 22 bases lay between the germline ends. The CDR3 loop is CASSLVGLGGRGGYNEQFF. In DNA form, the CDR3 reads TGTGCCAGCAGCTTAGTAGGGCTAGGAGGAAGGGGGGGCTACAATGAGCAGTTCTTC. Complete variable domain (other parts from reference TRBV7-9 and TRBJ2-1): DTGVSQNPRHKITKRGQNVTFRCDPISEHNRLYWYRQTLGQGPEFLTYFQNEAQLEKSRLLSDRFSAERPKGSFSTLEIQRTEQGDSAMYLCASSLVGLGGRGGYNEQFFGPGTRLTVL.

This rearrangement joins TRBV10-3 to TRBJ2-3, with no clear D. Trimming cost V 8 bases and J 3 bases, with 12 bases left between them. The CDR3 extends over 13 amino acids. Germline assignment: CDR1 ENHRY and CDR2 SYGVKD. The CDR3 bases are TGTGCCATCTGGGTCCTAGGTACAGATACGCAGTATTTT. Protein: CAIWVLGTDTQYF.

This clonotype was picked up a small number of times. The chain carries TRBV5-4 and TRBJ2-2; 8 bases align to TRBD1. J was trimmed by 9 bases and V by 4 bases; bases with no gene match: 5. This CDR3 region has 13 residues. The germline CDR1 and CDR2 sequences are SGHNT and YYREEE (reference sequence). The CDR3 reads CASSQGASRELFF. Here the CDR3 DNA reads TGTGCCAGCAGCCAGGGGGCTTCCCGGGAGCTGTTTTTT.

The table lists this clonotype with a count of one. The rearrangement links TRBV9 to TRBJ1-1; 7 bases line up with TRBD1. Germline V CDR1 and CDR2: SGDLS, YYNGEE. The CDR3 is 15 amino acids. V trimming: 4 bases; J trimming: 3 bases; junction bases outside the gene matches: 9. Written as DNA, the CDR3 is TGTGCCAGCAGCCCCTCCCGGGACAGAGACACTGAAGCTTTCTTT. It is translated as CASSPSRDRDTEAFF.

The CDR3 spells CASSTGVEQFF. The CDR3 DNA reads TGTGCCAGCAGCACAGGGGTCGAGCAGTTCTTC. The chain uses TRBV11-2 and TRBJ2-1; 7 nucleotides line up with TRBD1. V lost 5 bases to trimming and J lost 10 bases; unmatched junction nucleotides: 2. CDR3 length: 11 amino acids. Germline assignment: CDR1 SGHAT and CDR2 FQNNGV.

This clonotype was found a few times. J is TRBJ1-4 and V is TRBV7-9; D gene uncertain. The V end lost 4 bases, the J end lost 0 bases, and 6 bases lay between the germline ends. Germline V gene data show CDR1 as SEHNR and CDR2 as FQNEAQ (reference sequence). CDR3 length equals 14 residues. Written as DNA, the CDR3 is TGTGCCAGCAGCTACAGTGCAACTAATGAAAAACTGTTTTTT. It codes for CASSYSATNEKLFF.

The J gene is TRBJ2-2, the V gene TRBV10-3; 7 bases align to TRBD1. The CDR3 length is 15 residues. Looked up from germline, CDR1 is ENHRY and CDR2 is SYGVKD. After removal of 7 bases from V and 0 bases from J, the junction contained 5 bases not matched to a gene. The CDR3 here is CAITLGQSNTGELFF. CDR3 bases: TGTGCCATCACCCTGGGACAGTCGAACACCGGGGAGCTGTTTTTT.

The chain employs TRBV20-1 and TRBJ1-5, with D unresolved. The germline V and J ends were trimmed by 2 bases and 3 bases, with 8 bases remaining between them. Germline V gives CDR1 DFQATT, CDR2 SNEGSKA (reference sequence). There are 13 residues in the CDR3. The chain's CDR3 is CSARRRDNQPQHF. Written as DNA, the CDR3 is TGCAGTGCTAGACGTCGGGACAATCAGCCCCAGCATTTT.

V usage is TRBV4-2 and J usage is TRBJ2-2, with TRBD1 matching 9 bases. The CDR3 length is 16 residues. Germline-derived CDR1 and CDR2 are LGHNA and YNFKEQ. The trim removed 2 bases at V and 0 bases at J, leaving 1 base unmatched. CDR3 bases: TGTGCCAGCAGCCAAAACAGGGGGCCGAACACCGGGGAGCTGTTTTTT. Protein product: CASSQNRGPNTGELFF.

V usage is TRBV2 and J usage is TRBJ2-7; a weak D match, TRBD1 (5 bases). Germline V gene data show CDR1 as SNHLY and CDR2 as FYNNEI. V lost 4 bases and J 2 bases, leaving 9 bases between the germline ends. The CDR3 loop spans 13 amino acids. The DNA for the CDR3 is TGTGCCAGCAGTGGCGACAGTACCTACGAGCAGTACTTC. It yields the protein CASSGDSTYEQYF.

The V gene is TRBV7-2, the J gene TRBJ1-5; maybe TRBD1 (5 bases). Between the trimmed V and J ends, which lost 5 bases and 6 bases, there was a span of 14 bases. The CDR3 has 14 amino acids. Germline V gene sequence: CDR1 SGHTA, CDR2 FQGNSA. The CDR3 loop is CASSIARVGQPQHF. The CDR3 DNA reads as TGTGCCAGCAGCATCGCCAGGGTTGGTCAGCCCCAGCATTTT.

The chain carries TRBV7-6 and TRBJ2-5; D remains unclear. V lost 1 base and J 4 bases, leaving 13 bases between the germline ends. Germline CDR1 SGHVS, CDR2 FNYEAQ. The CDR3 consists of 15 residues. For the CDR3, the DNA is TGTGCCAGCAGCTTAGGGGGTTACCGGGCAGAGACCCAGTACTTC. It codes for CASSLGGYRAETQYF.

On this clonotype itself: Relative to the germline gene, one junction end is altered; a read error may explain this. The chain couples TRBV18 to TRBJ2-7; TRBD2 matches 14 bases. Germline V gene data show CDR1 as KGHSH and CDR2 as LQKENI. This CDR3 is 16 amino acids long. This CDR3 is CVSSPLSGLAGDEQYF. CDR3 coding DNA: TGTGTCAGCTCACCACTTTCGGGACTAGCGGGGGACGAGCAGTACTTC. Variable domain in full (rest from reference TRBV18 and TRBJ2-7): NAGVMQNPRHLVRRRGQEARLRCSPMKGHSHVYWYRQLPEEGLKFMVYLQKENIIDESGMPKERFSAEFPKEGPSILRIQQVVRGDSAAYFCVSSPLSGLAGDEQYFGPGTRLTVT.

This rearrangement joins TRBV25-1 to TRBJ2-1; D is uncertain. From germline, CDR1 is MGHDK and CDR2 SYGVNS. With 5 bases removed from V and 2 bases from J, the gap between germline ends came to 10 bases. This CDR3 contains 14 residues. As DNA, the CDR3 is TGTGCCAGCAGTCCCACGCCGGCCTACAATGAGCAGTTCTTC. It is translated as CASSPTPAYNEQFF. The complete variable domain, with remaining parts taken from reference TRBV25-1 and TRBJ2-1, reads EADIYQTPRYLVIGTGKKITLECSQTMGHDKMYWYQQDPGMELHLIHYSYGVNSTEKGDLSSESTVSRIRTEHFPLTLESARPSHTSQYLCASSPTPAYNEQFFGPGTRLTVL.

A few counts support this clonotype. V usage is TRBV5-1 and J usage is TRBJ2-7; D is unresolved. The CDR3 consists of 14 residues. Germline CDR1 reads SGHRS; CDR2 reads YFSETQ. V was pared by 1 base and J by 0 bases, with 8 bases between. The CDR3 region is CASSLSSYSYEQYF. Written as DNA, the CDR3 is TGCGCCAGCAGCTTGTCGAGCTACTCCTACGAGCAGTACTTC.

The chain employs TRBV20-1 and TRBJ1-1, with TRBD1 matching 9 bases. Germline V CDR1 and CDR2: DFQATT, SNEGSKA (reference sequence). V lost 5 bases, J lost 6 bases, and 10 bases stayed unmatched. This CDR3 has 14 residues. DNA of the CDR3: TGCAGTGCTCTGTCCCGGGACAGGGTCCCTGAAGCTTTCTTT. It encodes CSALSRDRVPEAFF.

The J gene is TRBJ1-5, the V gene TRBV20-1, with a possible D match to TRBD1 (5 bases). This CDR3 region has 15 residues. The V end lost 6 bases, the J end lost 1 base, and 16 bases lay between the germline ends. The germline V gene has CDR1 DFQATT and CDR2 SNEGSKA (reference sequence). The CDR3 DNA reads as TGCAGTGCCCTTCTCCCAGGGAACAGCAATCAGCCCCAGCATTTT. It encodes CSALLPGNSNQPQHF.

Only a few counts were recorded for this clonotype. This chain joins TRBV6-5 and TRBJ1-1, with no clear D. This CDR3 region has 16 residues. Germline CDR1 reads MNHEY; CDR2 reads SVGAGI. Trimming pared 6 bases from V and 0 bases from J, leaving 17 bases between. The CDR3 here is CASSILPGPMNTEAFF. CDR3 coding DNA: TGTGCCAGCAGCATATTACCCGGGCCTATGAACACTGAAGCTTTCTTT.